These 25 T cell receptor beta chains were all obtained from the same sample, sequenced in a study of OX40 agonist ivuxolimab in advanced cancers. TCRdb keeps only in-frame clones here, not all; method: immunoSEQ multiplex PCR. The sample comprises approximately 45,000 clones, around 90% of which are singletons, and roughly 18% rests with the top ten. Sequencing used CD4+ or CD8+ T cells sorted from blood, obtained in a trial of the OX40 agonist ivuxolimab. These TCRs come from an adult with an advanced solid tumor such as melanoma, head and neck, liver or kidney cancer.

This rearrangement joins TRBV11-3 to TRBJ2-2, with D possibly matching TRBD2 (6 bases). V lost 8 bases to trimming and J lost 5 bases, with 24 bases between them. CDR3 size: 17 residues. From germline, CDR1 is SGHNT and CDR2 YENEEA. CDR3 DNA: TGTGCCAGCTCCTTTAGGGCGTTCGGGGGTACGACCGGGGAGCTGTTTTTT. Amino acids: CASSFRAFGGTTGELFF.

The rearrangement links TRBV6-1 to TRBJ2-7; 7 bases agree with TRBD2. Germline CDR1 MNHNS, CDR2 SASEGT. V lost 5 bases to trimming and J lost 2 bases; unmatched junction nucleotides: 9. This CDR3 region has 15 residues. The CDR3, as DNA: TGTGCCAGCAGTTCAAGCTGGACTAGTGCCTACGAGCAGTACTTC. The encoded protein is CASSSSWTSAYEQYF.

The chain couples TRBV19 to TRBJ2-5; D is possibly TRBD2 (5 bases). CDR3 length: 13 amino acids. In germline, CDR1 is LNHDA, CDR2 SQIVND (reference sequence). The ends were cut back, 6 bases at V and 5 bases at J, with 13 bases in the middle. The CDR3 reads CASSPRGWETQYF. The CDR3 DNA is TGTGCCAGTAGCCCCCGGGGATGGGAGACCCAGTACTTC.

The chain uses TRBV6-1 and TRBJ1-5; D gene unclear. The CDR3 sequence is 17 residues long. The germline CDR1 and CDR2 sequences are MNHNS and SASEGT. Trimming shortened V by 3 bases and J by 0 bases, and 15 bases separated the two germline ends. CDR3 DNA: TGTGCCAGCAGTGATCTCATCAACGTGTATAGCAATCAGCCCCAGCATTTT. It specifies CASSDLINVYSNQPQHF.

The chain recombines TRBV7-2 with TRBJ2-7, with D uncertain. The CDR3 has 16 residues. Trimming took off 5 bases at V and 6 bases at J, with 23 bases between the two ends. The V gene's germline CDR1 is SGHTA and CDR2 FQGNSA. In DNA form, the CDR3 reads TGTGCCAGCAGCCTTCAGGCAATTCAAATCAAACTCGAGCAGTACTTC. Amino acid sequence: CASSLQAIQIKLEQYF.

V usage is TRBV10-3 and J usage is TRBJ2-1; TRBD1 aligns across 9 bases. CDR1 and CDR2 from the germline V gene are ENHRY and SYGVKD. This CDR3 has 18 amino acids. Germline trimming cut 2 bases from V and 9 bases from J; bases unmatched to any gene: 17. Written as DNA, the CDR3 is TGTGCCATCAGTGAGCCGCGGCCGGGACAGGGAATTTCGACTGAGCAGTTCTTC. As protein: CAISEPRPGQGISTEQFF.

The CDR3 sequence: CASSLGSSNEQFF. Here the CDR3 DNA reads TGTGCCAGCAGCTTAGGTTCGTCCAATGAGCAGTTCTTC. The chain carries TRBV7-6 and TRBJ2-1, with D unclear. Trimming left V 1 base short and J 6 bases short, with 7 bases between. Germline V gene lookup returns CDR1 SGHVS and CDR2 FNYEAQ. The CDR3 spans 13 residues.

The chain joins TRBV11-2 to TRBJ2-5; 7 bases line up with TRBD1. CDR3 length: 15 amino acids. J was trimmed by 0 bases and V by 5 bases; bases with no gene match: 6. CDR1 is SGHAT and CDR2 is FQNNGV in the germline V gene. This chain's CDR3 is CASSQPDRDQETQYF. The DNA of the CDR3 is TGTGCCAGCAGCCAACCAGACAGGGACCAAGAGACCCAGTACTTC. Together with reference TRBV11-2 and TRBJ2-5, the CDR3 gives the full variable domain: EAGVAQSPRYKIIEKRQSVAFWCNPISGHATLYWYQQILGQGPKLLIQFQNNGVVDDSQLPKDRFSAERLKGVDSTLKIQPAKLEDSAVYLCASSQPDRDQETQYFGPGTRLLVL.

The chain couples TRBV6-5 to TRBJ1-2; a possible D gene is TRBD1 (6 bases). CDR1 MNHEY and CDR2 SVGAGI come from the germline V gene. CDR3 length: 12 amino acids. Trimming pared 5 bases from V and 2 bases from J, leaving 6 bases between. CDR3 in DNA: TGTGCCAGCAGTGGACAGAACTATGGCTACACCTTC. Translating it yields CASSGQNYGYTF.

The chain is built from TRBV5-1 and TRBJ2-1, with 8 bases matching TRBD2. CDR1 and CDR2 from the germline V gene are SGHRS and YFSETQ. This CDR3 is built from 21 residues. V was pared by 4 bases and J by 5 bases, with 26 bases of the junction left unmatched. The CDR3 reads CASSPPFSSGAHTRTHNEQFF. The CDR3 bases are TGCGCCAGCAGCCCCCCCTTCAGTAGCGGGGCGCACACACGAACGCACAATGAGCAGTTCTTC.

This clone showed up many times. The rearrangement joins TRBV29-1 to TRBJ2-7; 9 bases align to TRBD1. Germline assignment: CDR1 SQVTM and CDR2 ANQGSEA. The CDR3 is made up of 12 amino acids. Losses at the gene ends were 7 bases for V and 3 bases for J; bases not matched to a gene: 4. For the CDR3, the DNA is TGCAGCGCCTGGACAGGGGTCTACGAGCAGTACTTC. Translation: CSAWTGVYEQYF.

The chain uses TRBV12-5 and TRBJ1-4; possibly TRBD1 for D (6 bases). The ends were cut back, 2 bases at V and 0 bases at J, with 10 bases in the middle. The CDR3 contains 16 residues. Germline V gene data show CDR1 as LGHNT and CDR2 as FRNRAP. The CDR3 nucleotides are TGTGCTAGTGGTTTGCTAGAGGGGGCAACTAATGAAAAACTGTTTTTT. This encodes CASGLLEGATNEKLFF.

This clone has only one observation. The genes are TRBV4-2 and TRBJ2-7, with D unclear. Germline V gene sequence: CDR1 LGHNA, CDR2 YNFKEQ. V lost 3 bases and J 2 bases, leaving 8 bases between the germline ends. This CDR3 contains 13 residues. DNA of the CDR3: TGTGCCAGCAGCCAGGGTAGACCCTACGAGCAGTACTTC. Protein sequence: CASSQGRPYEQYF.

V and J are TRBV11-2 and TRBJ2-7, with D unclear. Germline CDR1 SGHAT, CDR2 FQNNGV. The CDR3 is made up of 10 amino acids. Trimming removed 5 bases at V and 3 bases at J, with 2 bases between. The CDR3 DNA reads TGTGCCAGCAGCCACTACGAGCAGTACTTC. Translation: CASSHYEQYF.

CDR3 loop: CASSFGLASNQPQHF. The CDR3 DNA reads as TGTGCCAGCAGCTTTGGATTGGCGAGCAATCAGCCCCAGCATTTT. V and J are TRBV7-2 and TRBJ1-5, with D unresolved. Trimming took off 3 bases at V and 1 base at J, with 10 bases between the two ends. Germline V lookup: CDR1 SGHTA, CDR2 FQGNSA. The CDR3 is 15 amino acids.

J is TRBJ2-3 and V is TRBV27, with D unclear. The V gene's germline CDR1 is MNHEY and CDR2 SMNVEV (reference sequence). Deletions cut 6 bases from V and 0 bases from J, with 10 bases between. This CDR3 comprises 14 residues. The CDR3 loop reads CASSFGPSTDTQYF. CDR3 DNA: TGTGCCAGCAGCTTTGGGCCCAGCACAGATACGCAGTATTTT.

The chain carries TRBV19 and TRBJ1-2; D remains unclear. The CDR3 is 14 residues long. Trimming removed 5 bases at V and 7 bases at J, with 17 bases between. In germline, CDR1 is LNHDA, CDR2 SQIVND (reference sequence). CDR3 DNA sequence: TGTGCCAGTAGTCCTGTAGCAGGTTCGGGTGGCTACACCTTC. Translation gives CASSPVAGSGGYTF.

The V gene is TRBV29-1, the J gene TRBJ1-1, with no clear D. V was clipped by 3 bases and J by 6 bases, with 11 bases between them. Germline V gene sequence: CDR1 SQVTM, CDR2 ANQGSEA. CDR3 length equals 12 residues. DNA for the CDR3: TGCAGCGTTGATGAGGGTGCCCCTGAAGCTTTCTTT. It yields the protein CSVDEGAPEAFF.

This clone was seen a handful of times. The chain couples TRBV6-6 to TRBJ2-7; 7 bases are a match to TRBD1. The CDR3 contains 13 residues. Germline CDR1 and CDR2: MNHNY and SVGAGI (reference sequence). After removal of 6 bases from V and 5 bases from J, the junction contained 7 bases not matched to a gene. This CDR3 is CASSSDRAHEQYF. CDR3 sequence (DNA): TGTGCCAGCAGCTCTGACAGGGCGCACGAGCAGTACTTC.

V usage is TRBV9 and J usage is TRBJ1-2, with 8 positions matching TRBD1. The CDR3 consists of 12 residues. CDR1 and CDR2 (germline): SGDLS, YYNGEE. Trimming cost V 5 bases and J 8 bases; bases outside gene matches: 5. The CDR3 sequence is CASSGTGPGYTF. The CDR3 DNA sequence: TGTGCCAGCAGTGGGACAGGCCCCGGCTACACCTTC.

The chain combines TRBV5-1 with TRBJ2-2, with D tentatively TRBD1 (5 bases). This CDR3 spans 16 amino acids. Germline V lookup: CDR1 SGHRS, CDR2 YFSETQ. Trimming stripped 1 base from V and 2 bases from J, with 12 bases between. The CDR3 DNA reads TGCGCCAGCAGCTTGTTACAGGTTTTCAACACCGGGGAGCTGTTTTTT. It specifies CASSLLQVFNTGELFF.

This chain joins TRBV6-4 and TRBJ2-1, with 10 positions matching TRBD2. CDR1 MRHNA and CDR2 SNTAGT come from the germline V gene. The ends lost 2 bases at V and 9 bases at J; junction bases unmatched: 7. The CDR3 has 15 amino acids. The CDR3 is CASSDRAGGPSEQFF. Here the CDR3 DNA reads TGTGCCAGCAGTGACAGAGCGGGGGGGCCAAGTGAGCAGTTCTTC.

This clone was counted once. The chain uses TRBV4-3 and TRBJ1-2, with 9 bases matching TRBD1. The V and J ends lost 0 bases and 5 bases, in that order; junction bases with no gene match: 10. This CDR3 comprises 17 residues. Looked up from germline, CDR1 is LGHNA and CDR2 is YSLEER. CDR3 nucleotide sequence: TGCGCCAGCAGCCAAGACCCCGCAGGGACAGGGAGTTATGGCTACACCTTC. Its protein product is CASSQDPAGTGSYGYTF.

The CDR3 reads CASSQDRASGTIAFF. The CDR3 DNA reads as TGCGCCAGCAGCCAAGATAGGGCCAGCGGGACAATAGCTTTCTTT. The J gene is TRBJ1-1, the V gene TRBV4-3, with TRBD1 as a possible D gene (6 bases). Germline assignment: CDR1 LGHNA and CDR2 YSLEER. Deletions cut 0 bases from V and 10 bases from J, with 18 bases between. The CDR3 loop spans 15 amino acids.

The V and J genes are TRBV6-5 and TRBJ1-1; D remains ambiguous. Germline V lookup: CDR1 MNHEY, CDR2 SVGAGI. Trimming shortened V by 0 bases and J by 4 bases, and 12 bases separated the two germline ends. The CDR3 runs to 15 residues. The CDR3 is CASSYSKVPGTEAFF. The DNA of the CDR3 is TGTGCCAGCAGTTACTCGAAGGTCCCAGGCACTGAAGCTTTCTTT.